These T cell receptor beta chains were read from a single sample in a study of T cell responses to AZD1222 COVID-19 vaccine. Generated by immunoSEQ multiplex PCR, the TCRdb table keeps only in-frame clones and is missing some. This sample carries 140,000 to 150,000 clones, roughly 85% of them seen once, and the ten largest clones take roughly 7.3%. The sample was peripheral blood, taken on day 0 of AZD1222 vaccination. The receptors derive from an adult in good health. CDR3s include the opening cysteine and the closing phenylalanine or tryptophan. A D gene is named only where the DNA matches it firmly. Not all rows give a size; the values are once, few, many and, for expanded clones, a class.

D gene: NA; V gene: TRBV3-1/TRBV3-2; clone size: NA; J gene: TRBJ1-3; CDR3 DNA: TGTGCCAGCAGCCAAGAACCTACAGGGCCTGGAAACACCATATATTTT; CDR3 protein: CASSQEPTGPGNTIYF
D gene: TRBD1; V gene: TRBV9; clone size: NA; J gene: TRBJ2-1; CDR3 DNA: TGTGCCAGCAGCACCGGGACAGGGAGGAGGCGAGAGCAGTTCTTC; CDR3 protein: CASSTGTGRRREQFF
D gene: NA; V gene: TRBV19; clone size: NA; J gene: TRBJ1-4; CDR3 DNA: TGTGCCAGTAGTATCGGCGGAGATAATGAAAAACTGTTTTTT; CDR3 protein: CASSIGGDNEKLFF
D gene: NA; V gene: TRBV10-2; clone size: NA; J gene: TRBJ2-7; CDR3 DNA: TGCGCCACCTGGTGGAGCTTGAGCTCCTACGAGCAGTACTTC; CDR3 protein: CATWWSLSSYEQYF
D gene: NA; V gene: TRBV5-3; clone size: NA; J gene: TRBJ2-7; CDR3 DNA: TGTGCCAGAAGCTTACAGGACTACGAGCAGTACTTC; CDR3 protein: CARSLQDYEQYF
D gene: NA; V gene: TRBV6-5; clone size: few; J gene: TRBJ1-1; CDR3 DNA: TGTGCCAGCAAGATCAGGGTTACAGGGAACACTGAAGCTTTCTTT; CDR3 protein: CASKIRVTGNTEAFF
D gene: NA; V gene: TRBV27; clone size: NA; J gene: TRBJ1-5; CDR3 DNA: TGTGCCAGCAGTTTAATGGCGGGTCAGCCCCAGCATTTT; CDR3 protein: CASSLMAGQPQHF
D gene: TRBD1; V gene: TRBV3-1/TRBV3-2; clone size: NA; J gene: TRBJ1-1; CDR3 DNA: TGTGCCAGCACCCCAGGGGGGGCTAGTTTCATGAACACTGAAGCTTTCTTT; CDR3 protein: CASTPGGASFMNTEAFF
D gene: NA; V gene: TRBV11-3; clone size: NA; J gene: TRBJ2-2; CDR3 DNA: TGTGCCAGCAGCTTAGTCCCGACCGGGGAGCTGTTTTTT; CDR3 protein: CASSLVPTGELFF
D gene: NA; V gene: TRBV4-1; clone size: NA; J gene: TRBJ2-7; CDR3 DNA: TGCGCCAGCAGCCAAGGGGATGTGACAGGTCTAATCTACGAGCAGTACTTC; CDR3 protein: CASSQGDVTGLIYEQYF
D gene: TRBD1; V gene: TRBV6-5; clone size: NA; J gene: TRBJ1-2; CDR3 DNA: TGTGCCAGCACTACAGGGGCCGTCGGAGGTGGCTACACCTTC; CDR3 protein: CASTTGAVGGGYTF
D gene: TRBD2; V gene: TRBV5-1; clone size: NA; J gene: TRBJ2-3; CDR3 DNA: TGCGCCAGCAGCTTGTGGGGCTCCGGGACTAGCGGAAGCACAGATACGCAGTATTTT; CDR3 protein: CASSLWGSGTSGSTDTQYF
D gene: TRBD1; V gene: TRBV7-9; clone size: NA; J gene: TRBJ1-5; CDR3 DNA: TGTGCCAGCAGCTTAGGAGGGGGCTATGAGCCCCAGCATTTT; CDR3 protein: CASSLGGGYEPQHF
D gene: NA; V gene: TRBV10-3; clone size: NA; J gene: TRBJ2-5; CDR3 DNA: TGTGCCATCTGTGACCCGACCGGGGGGCGGGAGACCCAGTACTTC; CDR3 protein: CAICDPTGGRETQYF
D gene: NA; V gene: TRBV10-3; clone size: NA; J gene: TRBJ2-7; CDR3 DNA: TGTGCCATCAGTGAGTCCGCAGGGGCGTCTATTCCCTACGAGCAGTACTTC; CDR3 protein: CAISESAGASIPYEQYF
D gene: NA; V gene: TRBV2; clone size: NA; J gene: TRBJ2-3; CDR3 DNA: TGTGCCAGCAGCGTTGACAGACGCACAGATACGCAGTATTTT; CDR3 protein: CASSVDRRTDTQYF
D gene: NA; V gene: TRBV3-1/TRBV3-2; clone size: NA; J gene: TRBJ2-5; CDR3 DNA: TGTGCCAGCAGCCAAGAGTCCGAACAAGAGACCCAGTACTTC; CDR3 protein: CASSQESEQETQYF
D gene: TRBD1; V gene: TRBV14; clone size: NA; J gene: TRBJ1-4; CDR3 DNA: TGTGCCAGCAGCCGCTCCTGGACAGGGGGCAGTGGGAAACTGTTTTTT; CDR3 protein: CASSRSWTGGSGKLFF
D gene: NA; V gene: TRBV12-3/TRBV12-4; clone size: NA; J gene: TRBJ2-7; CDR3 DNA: TGTGCCAGCAGCAGGGGGACTTCCAACGAGCAGTACTTC; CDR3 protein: CASSRGTSNEQYF
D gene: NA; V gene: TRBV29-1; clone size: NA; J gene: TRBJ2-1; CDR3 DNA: TGCAGCTTCGGGACGGCGGCGGGCGAGCAGTTCTTC; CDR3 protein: CSFGTAAGEQFF
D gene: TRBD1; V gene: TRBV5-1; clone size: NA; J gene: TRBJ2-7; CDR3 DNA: TGCGCCAGCAGCTTGGTAGGGGACAGGAACCTATATTTC; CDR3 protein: CASSLVGDRNLYF
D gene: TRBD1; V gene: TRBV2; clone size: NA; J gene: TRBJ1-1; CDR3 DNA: TGTGCCAGCAGCTACTACAGGGGGAACACTGAAGCTTTCTTT; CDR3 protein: CASSYYRGNTEAFF
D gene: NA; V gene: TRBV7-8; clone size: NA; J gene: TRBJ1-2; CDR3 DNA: TGTGCCAGCAGCTACGGTCCCTATGGCTACACCTTC; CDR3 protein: CASSYGPYGYTF
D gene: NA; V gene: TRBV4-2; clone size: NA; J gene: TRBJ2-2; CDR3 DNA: TGTGCCAGCAGCCTCGATTACAGGGAGCGGGAGCTGTTTTTT; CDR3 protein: CASSLDYRERELFF
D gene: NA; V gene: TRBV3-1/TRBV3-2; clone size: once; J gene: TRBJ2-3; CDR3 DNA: TGTGCCAGCAGCCAAAACCTGGGTACGCAGTATTTT; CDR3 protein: CASSQNLGTQYF
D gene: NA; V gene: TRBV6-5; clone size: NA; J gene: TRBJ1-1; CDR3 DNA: TGTGCCAGCGCGACGGGGAGGGAGGCTGAAGCTTTCTTT; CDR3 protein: CASATGREAEAFF
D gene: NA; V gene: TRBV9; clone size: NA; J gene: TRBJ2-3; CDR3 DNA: TGTGCCAGCAGCCCAGGGACACTGCCTAGCACAGATACGCAGTATTTT; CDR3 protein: CASSPGTLPSTDTQYF
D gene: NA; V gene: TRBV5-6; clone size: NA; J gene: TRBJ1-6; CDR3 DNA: TGTGCCAGCAGCGTGGATTATAATTCACCCCTCCACTTT; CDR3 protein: CASSVDYNSPLHF